This T cell receptor (delta chain) was sequenced in a study of DNA immune sequencing with unique molecular identifiers. Study-level background: Sequencing used genomic DNA of immunomagnetically enriched buffy-coat γδ T cells. γδ T cells were sorted from PBMC by fluorescence-activated cell sorting. Inputs: about 100 ng DNA from enriched γδ cells, 0.9 to 1 ug from non-enriched PBMCs. Whole-study findings and limits: Healthy donor TRD clonotypes most often used TRDV2 joined to TRDJ1.

J was trimmed by 3 bases and V by 5 bases; bases with no gene match: 5. The V gene's germline CDR1 is GEAIGNYY and CDR2 EKD. The CDR3 has 14 amino acids. All 8 TRDV and 4 TRDJ genes were targeted in 32-plex amplification of genomic DNA. The library had 12-nucleotide UMIs introduced over around 3 barcoding cycles, then a second adapter PCR. TCRdb repeated clone calling on the multiplex PCR reads with CATT. The table lists 2,500 to 3,000 delta-chain clones, roughly 13% of them singletons. Sample share makes this clone medium-sized. Its antigen is not known. The sample comprised gamma-delta T cells from PBMCs. The TCR comes from a human donor in good health. V gene TRDV2 combines with J gene TRDJ1; TRDD3 matches at 10 bases. In DNA, the CDR3 is TGTGCCTGTGTGGAACTGGGGGATGCCGATAAACTCATCTTT. Translating it yields CACVELGDADKLIF.